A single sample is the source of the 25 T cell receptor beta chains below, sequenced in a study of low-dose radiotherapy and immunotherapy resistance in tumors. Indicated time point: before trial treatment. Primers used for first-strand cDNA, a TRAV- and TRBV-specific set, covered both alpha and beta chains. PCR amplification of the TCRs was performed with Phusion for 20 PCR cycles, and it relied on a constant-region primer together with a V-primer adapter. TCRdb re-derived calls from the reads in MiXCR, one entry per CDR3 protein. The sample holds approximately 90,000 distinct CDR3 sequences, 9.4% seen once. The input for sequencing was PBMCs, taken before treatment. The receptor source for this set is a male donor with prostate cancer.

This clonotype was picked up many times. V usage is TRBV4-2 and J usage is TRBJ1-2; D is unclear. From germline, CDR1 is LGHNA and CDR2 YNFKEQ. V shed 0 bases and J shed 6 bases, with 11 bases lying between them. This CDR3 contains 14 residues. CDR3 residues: CASSQDGPADGYTF. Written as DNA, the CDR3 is TGTGCCAGCAGCCAAGACGGGCCGGCCGATGGCTACACCTTC.

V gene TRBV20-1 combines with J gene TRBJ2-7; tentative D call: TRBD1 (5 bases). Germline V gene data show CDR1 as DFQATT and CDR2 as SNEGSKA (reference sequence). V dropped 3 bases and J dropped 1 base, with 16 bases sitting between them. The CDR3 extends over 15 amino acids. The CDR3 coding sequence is TGCAGTGCTAGGGACACCGCTTTCGGGTCCTACGAGCAGTACTTC. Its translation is CSARDTAFGSYEQYF.

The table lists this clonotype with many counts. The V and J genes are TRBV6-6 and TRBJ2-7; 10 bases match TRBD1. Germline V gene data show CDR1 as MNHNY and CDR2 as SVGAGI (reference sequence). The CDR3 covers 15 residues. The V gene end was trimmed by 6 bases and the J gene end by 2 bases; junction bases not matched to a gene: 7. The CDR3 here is CASSPTGGGTYEQYF. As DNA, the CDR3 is TGTGCCAGCAGCCCGACAGGGGGCGGGACCTACGAGCAGTACTTC.

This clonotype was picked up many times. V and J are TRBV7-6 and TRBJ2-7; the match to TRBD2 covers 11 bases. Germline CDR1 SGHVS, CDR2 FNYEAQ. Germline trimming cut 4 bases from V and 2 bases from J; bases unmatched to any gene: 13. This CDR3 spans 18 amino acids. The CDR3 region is CASSWSLAGGVNPYEQYF. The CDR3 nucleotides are TGTGCCAGCAGCTGGTCCCTAGCGGGAGGCGTGAACCCCTACGAGCAGTACTTC. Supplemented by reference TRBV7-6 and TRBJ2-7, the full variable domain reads GAGVSQSPRYKVTKRGQDVALRCDPISGHVSLYWYRQALGQGPEFLTYFNYEAQQDKSGLPNDRFSAERPEGSISTLTIQRTEQRDSAMYRCASSWSLAGGVNPYEQYFGPGTRLTVT.

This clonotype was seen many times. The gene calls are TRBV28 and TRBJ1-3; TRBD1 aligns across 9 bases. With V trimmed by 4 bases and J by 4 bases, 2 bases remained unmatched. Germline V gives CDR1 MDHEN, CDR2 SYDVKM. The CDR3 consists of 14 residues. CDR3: CASSSDRGGNTIYF. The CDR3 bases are TGTGCCAGCAGTTCGGACAGGGGAGGAAACACCATATATTTT.

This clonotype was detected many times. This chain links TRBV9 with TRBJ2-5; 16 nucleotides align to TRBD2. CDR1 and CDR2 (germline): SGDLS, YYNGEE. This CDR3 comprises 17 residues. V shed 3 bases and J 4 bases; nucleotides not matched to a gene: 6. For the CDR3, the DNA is TGTGCCAGCAGCGCGGGGACTAGCGGGAGGGCCGCAGAGACCCAGTACTTC. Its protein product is CASSAGTSGRAAETQYF.

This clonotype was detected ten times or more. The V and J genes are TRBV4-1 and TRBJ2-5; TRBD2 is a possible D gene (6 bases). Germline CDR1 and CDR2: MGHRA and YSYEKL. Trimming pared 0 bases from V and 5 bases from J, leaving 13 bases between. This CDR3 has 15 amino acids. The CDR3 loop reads CASSQDYRAGETQYF. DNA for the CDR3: TGCGCCAGCAGCCAAGACTACCGGGCGGGGGAGACCCAGTACTTC.

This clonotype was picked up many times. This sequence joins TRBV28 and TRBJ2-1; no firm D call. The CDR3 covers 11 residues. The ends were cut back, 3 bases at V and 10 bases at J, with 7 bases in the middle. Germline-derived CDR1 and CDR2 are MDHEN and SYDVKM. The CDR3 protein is CASSFWEEQFF. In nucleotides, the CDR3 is TGTGCCAGCAGTTTTTGGGAAGAGCAGTTCTTC.

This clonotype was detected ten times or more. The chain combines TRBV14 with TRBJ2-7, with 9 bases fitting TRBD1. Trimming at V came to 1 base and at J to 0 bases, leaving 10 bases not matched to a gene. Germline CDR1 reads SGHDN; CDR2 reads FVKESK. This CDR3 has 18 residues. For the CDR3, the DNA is TGTGCCAGCAGCCAAGCCCGGACAGGGGAGGGTCTCTCCTACGAGCAGTACTTC. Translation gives CASSQARTGEGLSYEQYF.

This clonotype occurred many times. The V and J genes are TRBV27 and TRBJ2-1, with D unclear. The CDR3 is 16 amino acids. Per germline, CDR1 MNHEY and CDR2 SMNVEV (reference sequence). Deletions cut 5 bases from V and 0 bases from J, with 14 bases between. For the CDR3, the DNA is TGTGCCAGCAGTCACCTGTTAGTCGGCTCCTACAATGAGCAGTTCTTC. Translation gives CASSHLLVGSYNEQFF.

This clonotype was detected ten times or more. CDR3 bases: TGCGCCAGCAGCTTGATTGGACAGAATAGCAATCAGCCCCAGCATTTT. This encodes CASSLIGQNSNQPQHF. The rearrangement joins TRBV5-1 to TRBJ1-5, with D perhaps matching TRBD1 (6 bases). V gave up 1 base and J gave up 0 bases, with 11 bases separating them. From germline, CDR1 is SGHRS and CDR2 YFSETQ. There are 16 residues in the CDR3.

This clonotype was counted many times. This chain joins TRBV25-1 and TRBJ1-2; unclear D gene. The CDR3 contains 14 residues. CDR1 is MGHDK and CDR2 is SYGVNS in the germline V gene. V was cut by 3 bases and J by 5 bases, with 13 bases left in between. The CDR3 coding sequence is TGTGCCAGCAGTGACGAACGGAGGAGATATGGCTACACCTTC. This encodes CASSDERRRYGYTF.

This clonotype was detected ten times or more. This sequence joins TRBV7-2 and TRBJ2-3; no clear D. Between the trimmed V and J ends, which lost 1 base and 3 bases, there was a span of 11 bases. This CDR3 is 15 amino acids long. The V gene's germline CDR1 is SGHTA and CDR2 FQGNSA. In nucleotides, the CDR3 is TGTGCCAGCAGCTTAGTTATCCGGGCGACAGATACGCAGTATTTT. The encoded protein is CASSLVIRATDTQYF.

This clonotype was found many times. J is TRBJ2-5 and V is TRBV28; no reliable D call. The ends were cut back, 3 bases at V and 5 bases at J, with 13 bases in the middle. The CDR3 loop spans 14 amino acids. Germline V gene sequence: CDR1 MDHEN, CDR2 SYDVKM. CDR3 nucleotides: TGTGCCAGCAGTTTGACCGGCCCGGAGGAGACCCAGTACTTC. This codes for CASSLTGPEETQYF.

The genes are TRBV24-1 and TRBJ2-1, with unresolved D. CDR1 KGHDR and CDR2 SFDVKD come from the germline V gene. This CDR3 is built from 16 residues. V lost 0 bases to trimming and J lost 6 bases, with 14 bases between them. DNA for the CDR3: TGTGCCACCAGTGATTTGCCTGGCCTTGGCGGCAATGAGCAGTTCTTC. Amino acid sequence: CATSDLPGLGGNEQFF.

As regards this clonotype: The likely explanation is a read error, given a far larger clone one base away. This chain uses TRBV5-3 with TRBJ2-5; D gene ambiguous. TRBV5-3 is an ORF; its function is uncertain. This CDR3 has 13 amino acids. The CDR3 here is CASSRERGENQYF. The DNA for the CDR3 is TGTGCCAGCAGTCGCGAGCGTGGAGAGAACCAGTACTTC.

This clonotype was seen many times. DNA of the CDR3: TGCAGCGTTGCCCCCGGCAGCAATGAGCAGTTCTTC. It codes for CSVAPGSNEQFF. The chain couples TRBV29-1 to TRBJ2-1; D not resolved. Germline CDR1 SQVTM, CDR2 ANQGSEA. Deletions cut 4 bases from V and 6 bases from J, with 10 bases between. The CDR3 runs to 12 residues.

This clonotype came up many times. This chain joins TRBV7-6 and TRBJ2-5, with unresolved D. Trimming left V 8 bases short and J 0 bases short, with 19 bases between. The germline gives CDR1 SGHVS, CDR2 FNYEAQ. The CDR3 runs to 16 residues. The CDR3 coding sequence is TGTGCCAGCTCCGTTGGAGACACATGGTACCAAGAGACCCAGTACTTC. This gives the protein CASSVGDTWYQETQYF.

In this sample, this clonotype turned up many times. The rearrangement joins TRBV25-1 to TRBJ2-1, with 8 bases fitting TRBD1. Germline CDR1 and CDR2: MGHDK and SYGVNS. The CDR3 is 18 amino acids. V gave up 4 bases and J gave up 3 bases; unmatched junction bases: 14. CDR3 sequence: CASSGVPIRTGSYNEQFF. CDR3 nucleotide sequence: TGTGCCAGCAGTGGGGTTCCTATCCGGACAGGGAGCTACAATGAGCAGTTCTTC.

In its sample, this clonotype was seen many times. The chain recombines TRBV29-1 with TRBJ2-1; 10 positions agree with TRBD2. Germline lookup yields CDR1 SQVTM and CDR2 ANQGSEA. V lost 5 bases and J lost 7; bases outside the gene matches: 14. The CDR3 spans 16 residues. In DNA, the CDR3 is TGCAGCGTTAAAGGACTAGCGGAAGGCAGGATGAATGAGCAGTTCTTC. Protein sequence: CSVKGLAEGRMNEQFF.

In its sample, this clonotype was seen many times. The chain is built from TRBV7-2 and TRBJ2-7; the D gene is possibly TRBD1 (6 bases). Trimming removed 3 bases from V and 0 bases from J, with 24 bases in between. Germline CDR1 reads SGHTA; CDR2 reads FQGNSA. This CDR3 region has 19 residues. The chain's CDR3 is CASSFRGQVGSGLSYEQYF. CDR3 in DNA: TGTGCCAGCAGCTTCAGGGGCCAGGTTGGGTCGGGTCTCTCCTACGAGCAGTACTTC.

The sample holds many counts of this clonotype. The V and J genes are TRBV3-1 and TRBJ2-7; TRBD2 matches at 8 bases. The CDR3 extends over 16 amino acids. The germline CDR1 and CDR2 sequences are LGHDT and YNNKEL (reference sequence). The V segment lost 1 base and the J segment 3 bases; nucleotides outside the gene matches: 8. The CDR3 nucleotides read TGTGCCAGCAGCCAAGCCCGGGGGAGCGGGAGCTACGAGCAGTACTTC. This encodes CASSQARGSGSYEQYF.

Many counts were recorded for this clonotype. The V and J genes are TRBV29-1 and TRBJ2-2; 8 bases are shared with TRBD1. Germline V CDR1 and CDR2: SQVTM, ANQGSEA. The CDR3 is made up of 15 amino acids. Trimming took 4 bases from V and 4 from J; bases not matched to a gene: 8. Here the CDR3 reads CSVVFPGTGTGELFF. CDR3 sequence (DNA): TGCAGCGTTGTTTTCCCCGGGACAGGCACCGGGGAGCTGTTTTTT.

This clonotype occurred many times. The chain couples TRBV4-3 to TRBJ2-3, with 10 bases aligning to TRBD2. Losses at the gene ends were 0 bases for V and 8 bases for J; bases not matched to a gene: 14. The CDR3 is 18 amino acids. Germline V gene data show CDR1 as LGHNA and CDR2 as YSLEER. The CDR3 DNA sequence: TGCGCCAGCAGCCAAGATTTTAGCTCTAGCGGGAGCGGGGGTACGCAGTATTTT. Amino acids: CASSQDFSSSGSGGTQYF.

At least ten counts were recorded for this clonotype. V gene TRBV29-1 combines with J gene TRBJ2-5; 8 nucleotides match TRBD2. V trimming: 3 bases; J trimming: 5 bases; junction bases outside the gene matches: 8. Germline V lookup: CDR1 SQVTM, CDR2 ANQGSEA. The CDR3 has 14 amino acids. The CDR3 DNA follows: TGCAGCGTTGACAGCGGGAGTTGGGGGGAGACCCAGTACTTC. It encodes CSVDSGSWGETQYF.